A selection of T cell receptor beta chains follows, all from one sample in a study of T cell responses to AZD1222 COVID-19 vaccine. Sequencing used immunoSEQ multiplex PCR; TCRdb keeps in-frame clones, though not all of them. The sample yields around 130,000 clones, approximately 94% seen once. The input for sequencing was peripheral blood, taken on day 0 of AZD1222 vaccination. Receptor source: an adult in good health. The CDR3 runs from the conserved cysteine through the conserved F or W. Each record gives: V gene, D gene, J gene, clone size, CDR3 protein, CDR3 DNA. A D gene is named only where the DNA matches it firmly. Not all rows give a size; the values are once, few, many and, for expanded clones, a class.

V gene: TRBV19; D gene: TRBD1; J gene: TRBJ2-6; clone size: -; CDR3 protein: CASSIGGAGGTGANVLTF; CDR3 DNA: TGTGCCAGTAGTATAGGTGGGGCAGGGGGCACTGGGGCCAACGTCCTGACTTTC
V gene: TRBV30; D gene: TRBD2; J gene: TRBJ2-3; clone size: -; CDR3 protein: CVAKLAGPLSLPYF; CDR3 DNA: TGTGTGGCGAAATTAGCGGGGCCTCTATCCCTACCGTATTTT
V gene: TRBV27; D gene: TRBD2; J gene: TRBJ2-1; clone size: once; CDR3 protein: CASSQGGLEEFF; CDR3 DNA: TGTGCCAGCAGTCAAGGGGGACTAGAGGAGTTCTTC
V gene: TRBV30; D gene: -; J gene: TRBJ2-2; clone size: -; CDR3 protein: CAWSTGILNTGELFF; CDR3 DNA: TGTGCCTGGAGTACAGGGATATTAAACACCGGGGAGCTGTTTTTT
V gene: TRBV6-1; D gene: -; J gene: TRBJ1-3; clone size: -; CDR3 protein: CASSEAPASGNTIYF; CDR3 DNA: TGTGCCAGCAGTGAAGCGCCAGCCTCTGGAAACACCATATATTTT
V gene: TRBV11-3; D gene: TRBD1; J gene: TRBJ2-7; clone size: -; CDR3 protein: CASSLGSRGPYEQYF; CDR3 DNA: TGTGCCAGCAGCTTAGGAAGCAGGGGGCCCTACGAGCAGTACTTC
V gene: TRBV2; D gene: TRBD2; J gene: TRBJ2-7; clone size: -; CDR3 protein: CASRARFLAGPYEQYF; CDR3 DNA: TGTGCCAGCAGGGCTAGATTCCTAGCGGGACCCTACGAGCAGTACTTC
V gene: TRBV29-1; D gene: TRBD1; J gene: TRBJ1-3; clone size: -; CDR3 protein: CSASGQGGNTIYF; CDR3 DNA: TGCAGCGCATCGGGACAGGGAGGAAACACCATATATTTT
V gene: TRBV6-5; D gene: -; J gene: TRBJ1-3; clone size: -; CDR3 protein: CASSFPVGSGNTIYF; CDR3 DNA: TGTGCCAGCAGTTTCCCCGTCGGCTCTGGAAACACCATATATTTT
V gene: TRBV19; D gene: TRBD1; J gene: TRBJ1-2; clone size: -; CDR3 protein: CASSTGTGGYGYTF; CDR3 DNA: TGTGCCAGTAGTACCGGGACAGGGGGCTATGGCTACACCTTC
V gene: TRBV24-1; D gene: -; J gene: TRBJ2-1; clone size: -; CDR3 protein: CATSVRGASSYNEQFF; CDR3 DNA: TGTGCCACCAGTGTGAGGGGGGCTAGCTCCTACAATGAGCAGTTCTTC
V gene: TRBV9; D gene: -; J gene: TRBJ1-1; clone size: -; CDR3 protein: CASSGGGNMNTEAFF; CDR3 DNA: TGTGCCAGCAGCGGGGGTGGGAACATGAACACTGAAGCTTTCTTT
V gene: TRBV6-1; D gene: -; J gene: TRBJ1-1; clone size: -; CDR3 protein: CASSEEYGTLVAFF; CDR3 DNA: TGTGCCAGCAGTGAAGAGTACGGGACCCTAGTGGCTTTCTTT
V gene: TRBV9; D gene: -; J gene: TRBJ1-5; clone size: -; CDR3 protein: CASSEGHNQPQHF; CDR3 DNA: TGTGCCAGCAGCGAGGGACATAATCAGCCCCAGCATTTT
V gene: TRBV28; D gene: TRBD1; J gene: TRBJ1-5; clone size: -; CDR3 protein: CASSLQGPGQGSNQPQHF; CDR3 DNA: TGTGCCAGCAGTTTACAAGGACCGGGACAGGGGAGCAATCAGCCCCAGCATTTT
V gene: TRBV7-9; D gene: -; J gene: TRBJ1-3; clone size: -; CDR3 protein: CASSLGRAAGNTIYF; CDR3 DNA: TGTGCCAGCAGCTTAGGAAGGGCTGCTGGAAACACCATATATTTT
V gene: TRBV28; D gene: -; J gene: TRBJ1-6; clone size: -; CDR3 protein: CASSFNHGPLVSPLHF; CDR3 DNA: TGTGCCAGCAGCTTCAACCACGGACCGCTCGTCTCACCCCTCCACTTT
V gene: TRBV7-8; D gene: TRBD1; J gene: TRBJ2-4; clone size: -; CDR3 protein: CASSLRRGQGQNIQYF; CDR3 DNA: TGTGCCAGCAGCTTAAGACGGGGACAGGGACAGAACATTCAGTACTTC
V gene: TRBV5-8; D gene: TRBD1; J gene: TRBJ2-7; clone size: -; CDR3 protein: CASSERDRGSSYEQYF; CDR3 DNA: TGTGCCAGCAGCGAGCGGGACAGGGGAAGCTCCTACGAGCAGTACTTC
V gene: TRBV7-2; D gene: TRBD1; J gene: TRBJ2-2; clone size: -; CDR3 protein: CASSSRQGDTGELFF; CDR3 DNA: TGTGCCAGCAGCTCCCGGCAGGGGGACACCGGGGAGCTGTTTTTT
V gene: TRBV19; D gene: -; J gene: TRBJ2-1; clone size: -; CDR3 protein: CASSPRSSHEQFF; CDR3 DNA: TGTGCCAGTAGTCCCCGTTCCTCCCATGAGCAGTTCTTC
V gene: TRBV28; D gene: -; J gene: TRBJ1-2; clone size: -; CDR3 protein: CASSTSAGYTF; CDR3 DNA: TGTGCCAGCAGCACTTCGGCTGGCTACACCTTC
V gene: TRBV24-1; D gene: -; J gene: TRBJ1-2; clone size: -; CDR3 protein: CATTKQGRSGYTF; CDR3 DNA: TGTGCCACCACCAAACAGGGTCGGAGCGGCTACACCTTC
V gene: TRBV4-1; D gene: -; J gene: TRBJ2-7; clone size: -; CDR3 protein: CASSQSGGMRPYEQYF; CDR3 DNA: TGCGCCAGCAGCCAGTCCGGGGGCATGAGACCCTACGAGCAGTACTTC
V gene: TRBV11-2; D gene: -; J gene: TRBJ1-5; clone size: -; CDR3 protein: CASSLGTLYSNQPQHF; CDR3 DNA: TGTGCCAGCAGCTTGGGGACTCTTTATAGCAATCAGCCCCAGCATTTT
V gene: TRBV5-1; D gene: -; J gene: TRBJ2-1; clone size: -; CDR3 protein: CASSLEGASNEQFF; CDR3 DNA: TGCGCCAGCAGCTTGGAGGGAGCGAGTAATGAGCAGTTCTTC
V gene: TRBV2; D gene: -; J gene: TRBJ1-4; clone size: -; CDR3 protein: CASSVIGAGEKLFF; CDR3 DNA: TGTGCCAGTTCAGTAATCGGGGCGGGAGAAAAACTGTTTTTT
V gene: TRBV7-2; D gene: -; J gene: TRBJ1-6; clone size: -; CDR3 protein: CASSLSAGADSPLHF; CDR3 DNA: TGTGCCAGCAGCTTATCGGCAGGGGCGGATTCACCCCTCCACTTT
V gene: TRBV5-5; D gene: TRBD1; J gene: TRBJ1-1; clone size: -; CDR3 protein: CASSPGRGPVEAFF; CDR3 DNA: TGTGCCAGCAGCCCCGGGAGGGGGCCGGTTGAAGCTTTCTTT
V gene: TRBV7-9; D gene: -; J gene: TRBJ2-7; clone size: -; CDR3 protein: CASSLGAQRAYEQYF; CDR3 DNA: TGTGCCAGCAGCTTGGGGGCCCAGCGAGCCTACGAGCAGTACTTC
V gene: TRBV19; D gene: -; J gene: TRBJ1-5; clone size: -; CDR3 protein: CATLGRRLGPQHF; CDR3 DNA: TGTGCCACCCTAGGCAGACGCCTGGGGCCCCAGCATTTT
V gene: TRBV10-3; D gene: TRBD1; J gene: TRBJ2-1; clone size: -; CDR3 protein: CAIRGRDSSYNEQFF; CDR3 DNA: TGTGCCATCAGGGGCCGGGACAGCTCCTACAATGAGCAGTTCTTC
V gene: TRBV2; D gene: -; J gene: TRBJ1-5; clone size: -; CDR3 protein: CASSEHGGNQPQHF; CDR3 DNA: TGTGCCAGCAGTGAACACGGAGGCAATCAGCCCCAGCATTTT
V gene: TRBV25-1; D gene: -; J gene: TRBJ1-2; clone size: -; CDR3 protein: CASSEGRGTHYGYTF; CDR3 DNA: TGTGCCAGCAGTGAGGGTAGGGGAACACACTATGGCTACACCTTC
V gene: TRBV19; D gene: TRBD1; J gene: TRBJ2-7; clone size: few; CDR3 protein: CASSNRDSPYEQYF; CDR3 DNA: TGTGCCAGTAGTAACCGGGACAGTCCCTACGAGCAGTACTTC
V gene: TRBV19; D gene: -; J gene: TRBJ1-3; clone size: -; CDR3 protein: CASRGTPGNTIYF; CDR3 DNA: TGTGCCAGTAGGGGGACACCTGGAAACACCATATATTTT
V gene: TRBV29-1; D gene: -; J gene: TRBJ2-1; clone size: -; CDR3 protein: CSGRVNEQFF; CDR3 DNA: TGCAGCGGAAGAGTCAATGAGCAGTTCTTC
V gene: TRBV5-1; D gene: -; J gene: TRBJ1-3; clone size: -; CDR3 protein: CASSLASRQASSGNTIYF; CDR3 DNA: TGCGCCAGCAGCTTGGCCTCCCGACAGGCGTCCTCTGGAAACACCATATATTTT
V gene: TRBV28; D gene: -; J gene: TRBJ1-5; clone size: once; CDR3 protein: CASSLFRGTSNQPQHF; CDR3 DNA: TGTGCCAGCAGTTTATTTAGGGGGACGAGCAATCAGCCCCAGCATTTT
V gene: TRBV6-6; D gene: -; J gene: TRBJ1-6; clone size: -; CDR3 protein: CASSSGVINSPLHF; CDR3 DNA: TGTGCCAGCAGTTCCGGGGTCATTAATTCACCCCTCCACTTT
V gene: TRBV12-3/TRBV12-4; D gene: TRBD2; J gene: TRBJ2-7; clone size: once; CDR3 protein: CASSPGGEQYF; CDR3 DNA: TGTGCCAGCAGTCCGGGGGGAGAGCAGTACTTC
V gene: TRBV10-3; D gene: -; J gene: TRBJ2-2; clone size: -; CDR3 protein: CAISESQGPNTGELFF; CDR3 DNA: TGTGCCATCAGTGAGTCTCAGGGCCCTAACACCGGGGAGCTGTTTTTT
V gene: TRBV5-1; D gene: TRBD2; J gene: TRBJ2-1; clone size: -; CDR3 protein: CASSLGLAGSEQFF; CDR3 DNA: TGCGCCAGCAGCTTGGGACTAGCGGGTTCTGAGCAGTTCTTC
V gene: TRBV2; D gene: TRBD2; J gene: TRBJ2-1; clone size: -; CDR3 protein: CASSGAGGEQFF; CDR3 DNA: TGTGCCAGCAGTGGAGCGGGAGGTGAGCAGTTCTTC